The 29 T cell receptor beta chains listed next were all sequenced from one sample in a study of blood T cell repertoires in COVID-19. The table came from immunoSEQ multiplex PCR; TCRdb's copy has only in-frame clones and leaves some out. Altogether about 74,000 clones are present, more than 75% being singletons, with the ten largest covering 29%. Sequencing was performed on peripheral blood. These receptor sequences come from a woman over 75 with active or convalescent COVID-19.

This rearrangement joins TRBV5-4 to TRBJ2-5, with a possible D match to TRBD2 (6 bases). Germline V gene sequence: CDR1 SGHNT, CDR2 YYREEE (reference sequence). The V end was cut by 3 bases, the J end by 2 bases, with 17 bases between. The CDR3 consists of 16 residues. CDR3 in amino acids: CASSSRVGGVQETQYF. CDR3 sequence (DNA): TGTGCCAGCAGCTCCCGAGTGGGCGGGGTGCAAGAGACCCAGTACTTC.

V usage is TRBV5-1 and J usage is TRBJ1-4; D might be TRBD1 (6 bases). CDR1 is SGHRS and CDR2 is YFSETQ in the germline V gene. Trimming removed 4 bases from V and 4 bases from J, with 11 bases in between. The CDR3 extends over 14 amino acids. CDR3 DNA: TGCGCCAGCAGCGCCCAGGGGCTTAATGAAAAACTGTTTTTT. The encoded protein is CASSAQGLNEKLFF.

V and J are TRBV7-2 and TRBJ2-3; TRBD2 agrees at 16 bases. The V gene end was trimmed by 6 bases and the J gene end by 1 base; junction bases not matched to a gene: 4. The CDR3 runs 17 residues. The V gene's germline CDR1 is SGHTA and CDR2 FQGNSA. CDR3 bases: TGTGCCAGCAGGCCGGGACTAGCGGGGGGGGGCACAGATACGCAGTATTTT. It is translated as CASRPGLAGGGTDTQYF.

This sequence joins TRBV3-1 (or the pseudogene TRBV3-2) and TRBJ1-6, with 8 bases that match TRBD1. V was pared by 8 bases and J by 8 bases, with 5 bases of the junction left unmatched. Germline lookup yields CDR1 LGHDT and CDR2 YNNKEL (reference sequence). The length of the CDR3 is 13 residues. DNA of the CDR3: TGTGCCAGCCAGACAGGGGAGGATTCACCCCTCCACTTT. Amino acid sequence: CASQTGEDSPLHF.

This clone was recorded only once. The CDR3 nucleotides are TGTGCCAGCAGCCAAGACTGGCTAGCGGGGGGGCCGAAAGATACGCAGTATTTT. Protein: CASSQDWLAGGPKDTQYF. This chain connects TRBV3-1 (or the pseudogene TRBV3-2) to TRBJ2-3, with 12 bases identical to TRBD2. This CDR3 has 18 residues. Losses at the gene ends were 0 bases for V and 5 bases for J; bases not matched to a gene: 9. The germline V gene encodes CDR1 LGHDT and CDR2 YNNKEL (reference sequence).

This chain connects TRBV7-9 to TRBJ1-5; D gene uncertain. The germline V gene has CDR1 SEHNR and CDR2 FQNEAQ (reference sequence). CDR3 length: 12 residues. V gave up 8 bases and J gave up 6 bases, with 11 bases separating them. CDR3: CASSSGGQPQHF. CDR3 nucleotide sequence: TGTGCCAGCTCCTCCGGAGGTCAGCCCCAGCATTTT.

This chain uses TRBV6-2 or TRBV6-3 with TRBJ1-5, with D possibly matching TRBD1 (6 bases). The germline V gene has CDR1 MNHEY and CDR2 SVGEGT. Trimming pared 5 bases from V and 4 bases from J, leaving 12 bases between. This CDR3 is 14 amino acids long. The CDR3, as DNA: TGTGCCAGCAGTCATGGACAGCAGAATCAGCCCCAGCATTTT. Amino acid sequence: CASSHGQQNQPQHF.

The V and J genes are TRBV7-2 and TRBJ1-5, with D unclear. With 3 bases removed from V and 3 bases from J, the gap between germline ends came to 15 bases. CDR3 length: 16 residues. The germline CDR1 and CDR2 sequences are SGHTA and FQGNSA. CDR3 bases: TGTGCCAGCAGCTTGGGTAATAGAGGGCACAATCAGCCCCAGCATTTT. Its protein is CASSLGNRGHNQPQHF.

This chain joins TRBV6-6 and TRBJ1-2, with 10 bases aligning to TRBD1. There are 15 residues in the CDR3. V trimming: 1 base; J trimming: 8 bases; junction bases outside the gene matches: 7. CDR1 is MNHNY and CDR2 is SVGAGI in the germline V gene (reference sequence). The chain's CDR3 is CASSYWGTGVKGYTF. The CDR3 nucleotides read TGTGCCAGCAGTTACTGGGGGACAGGGGTAAAGGGCTACACCTTC.

The CDR3 DNA reads as TGTGCCAGCAGCCGACAGGGGTGGACTGAAGCTTTCTTT. Amino acid sequence: CASSRQGWTEAFF. The V and J genes are TRBV2 and TRBJ1-1; 8 bases fit TRBD1. The CDR3 totals 13 residues. Germline loops: CDR1 SNHLY, CDR2 FYNNEI. V was pared by 6 bases and J by 5 bases, with 5 bases of the junction left unmatched. The variable domain in full, with the rest retrieved from reference TRBV2 and TRBJ1-1, is EPEVTQTPSHQVTQMGQEVILRCVPISNHLYFYWYRQILGQKVEFLVSFYNNEISEKSEIFDDQFSVERPDGSNFTLKIRSTKLEDSAMYFCASSRQGWTEAFFGQGTRLTVV.

V and J are TRBV3-1 (or the pseudogene TRBV3-2) and TRBJ2-1; D unclear. The CDR3 is 19 amino acids. CDR1 is LGHDT, CDR2 YNNKEL, per germline (reference sequence). V dropped 0 bases and J dropped 0 bases, with 18 bases sitting between them. The CDR3 reads CASSQEAVWRLSSYNEQFF. Here the CDR3 DNA reads TGTGCCAGCAGCCAAGAGGCGGTCTGGCGACTGAGCTCCTACAATGAGCAGTTCTTC.

The chain links TRBV23-1 to TRBJ1-1; D is perhaps TRBD1 (5 bases). TRBV23-1 is designated an ORF whose function remains uncertain. With 3 bases removed from V and 11 bases from J, the gap between germline ends came to 22 bases. This CDR3 is 15 amino acids long. CDR3 coding DNA: TGCGCCAGCAGTCACACCAGGGACGGGACCGGGGGGGCTTTCTTT. The encoded protein is CASSHTRDGTGGAFF.

The genes are TRBV11-2 and TRBJ2-3; a possible D gene is TRBD2 (5 bases). CDR3 length: 14 amino acids. Trimming cost V 5 bases and J 5 bases, with 14 bases left between them. CDR1 and CDR2 from the germline V gene are SGHAT and FQNNGV. The CDR3 reads CASSPPEEEDTQYF. The CDR3 DNA is TGTGCCAGCAGCCCCCCCGAGGAGGAAGATACGCAGTATTTT.

The chain is built from TRBV3-1 (or the pseudogene TRBV3-2) and TRBJ2-7; perhaps TRBD2 as D (6 bases). The germline V gene has CDR1 LGHDT and CDR2 YNNKEL (reference sequence). The V and J ends lost 2 bases and 5 bases respectively, with 10 bases between them. CDR3 length: 13 amino acids. The CDR3 region has the DNA TGTGCCAGCAGCCAAAAACTAGCCAACGAGCAGTACTTC. It translates to CASSQKLANEQYF.

The chain uses TRBV10-3 and TRBJ1-6, with 8 bases identical to TRBD1. The V and J ends lost 8 bases and 8 bases, in that order; junction bases with no gene match: 8. Germline CDR1 ENHRY, CDR2 SYGVKD. CDR3 length: 14 amino acids. The CDR3 reads CAIGQGGRDSPLHF. The CDR3 nucleotides are TGTGCCATCGGACAGGGTGGAAGGGATTCACCCCTCCACTTT.

V and J are TRBV5-1 and TRBJ1-3; the match to TRBD1 covers 7 bases. V lost 5 bases and J lost 2; bases outside the gene matches: 13. Germline V gene lookup returns CDR1 SGHRS and CDR2 YFSETQ. This CDR3 has 17 residues. CDR3 amino acids: CASRNVYRGAAGNTIYF. As DNA, the CDR3 is TGCGCCAGCAGAAATGTTTACAGGGGAGCGGCTGGAAACACCATATATTTT.

The chain couples TRBV12-3 or TRBV12-4 to TRBJ1-2; a weak D match, TRBD1 (5 bases). The CDR3 is 12 amino acids. The V gene lost 5 bases and the J gene lost 4 bases, with 8 bases spanning the gap. This chain's CDR3 is CASSRQIYGYTF. The CDR3 DNA reads as TGTGCCAGCAGTCGACAGATCTATGGCTACACCTTC.

The J gene is TRBJ2-7, the V gene TRBV5-6, with 9 bases fitting TRBD1. Germline V CDR1 and CDR2: SGHDT, YYEEEE. The CDR3 totals 16 residues. V was pared by 2 bases and J by 6 bases, with 12 bases of the junction left unmatched. The CDR3 DNA follows: TGTGCCAGCAGCTTACAGGGGGCGGCGTGGGTAGGCGAGCAGTACTTC. Protein product: CASSLQGAAWVGEQYF.

The gene calls are TRBV5-4 and TRBJ2-5; D may be TRBD2 (7 bases). Looked up from germline, CDR1 is SGHNT and CDR2 is YYREEE (reference sequence). CDR3 size: 14 residues. V was cut by 2 bases and J by 2 bases, with 10 bases left in between. The CDR3 DNA reads as TGTGCCAGCAGCTTAGAGGGGGGGCAAGAGACCCAGTACTTC. It specifies CASSLEGGQETQYF.

The V and J genes are TRBV19 and TRBJ1-5; no definite D call. The CDR3 runs to 14 residues. Germline values: CDR1 LNHDA, CDR2 SQIVND (reference sequence). Trimming left V 3 bases short and J 0 bases short, with 6 bases between. This CDR3 reads CASSIRGSNQPQHF. The DNA of the CDR3 is TGTGCCAGTAGTATCCGGGGTAGCAATCAGCCCCAGCATTTT.

This sequence joins TRBV7-6 and TRBJ2-7, with TRBD2 identical over 8 bases. Losses at the gene ends were 3 bases for V and 2 bases for J; bases not matched to a gene: 6. The CDR3 has 15 residues. The germline gives CDR1 SGHVS, CDR2 FNYEAQ. CDR3 sequence reads: CASSFGAGAPYEQYF. The DNA for the CDR3 is TGTGCCAGCAGCTTTGGAGCGGGGGCCCCCTACGAGCAGTACTTC.

This chain links TRBV5-6 with TRBJ2-6; D gene ambiguous. Germline CDR1 SGHDT, CDR2 YYEEEE. The CDR3 totals 16 residues. V was cut by 5 bases and J by 0 bases, with 12 bases left in between. DNA for the CDR3: TGTGCCAGCAGGGCAGGCTCCTTCTCTGGGGCCAACGTCCTGACTTTC. Protein: CASRAGSFSGANVLTF.

In this sample, this clone turned up once. The chain carries TRBV6-4 and TRBJ2-1, with D perhaps TRBD1 (6 bases). CDR1 is MRHNA and CDR2 is SNTAGT in the germline V gene. Trimming left V 2 bases short and J 1 base short, with 12 bases between. This CDR3 contains 16 residues. CDR3: CASSDPQDSSYNEQFF. The CDR3, as DNA: TGTGCCAGCAGTGACCCCCAGGACAGTTCCTACAATGAGCAGTTCTTC.

This clone was seen just once. The CDR3 spells CASSLGQGLTEAFF. Written as DNA, the CDR3 is TGTGCCAGTAGTTTAGGACAGGGGTTGACTGAAGCTTTCTTT. The chain links TRBV19 to TRBJ1-1; 9 nucleotides match TRBD1. Germline V gene lookup returns CDR1 LNHDA and CDR2 SQIVND (reference sequence). The CDR3 is 14 amino acids. The V and J ends lost 5 bases and 5 bases, in that order; junction bases with no gene match: 6.

The chain links TRBV4-3 to TRBJ2-7; 7 bases are shared with TRBD2. Trimming removed 1 base from V and 3 bases from J; junction bases left unmatched: 9. This CDR3 is built from 16 residues. Germline-derived CDR1 and CDR2 are LGHNA and YSLEER. The CDR3 bases are TGCGCCAGCAGCCAAGGCCCTAGCGGATCCCGCTACGAGCAGTACTTC. Translating it yields CASSQGPSGSRYEQYF.

The chain joins TRBV5-5 to TRBJ2-7; maybe TRBD1 (5 bases). The length of the CDR3 is 15 residues. CDR1 is SGHKS and CDR2 is YYEKEE in the germline V gene (reference sequence). The ends were cut back, 1 base at V and 3 bases at J, with 14 bases in the middle. The CDR3 loop is CASSLNKGSGYEQYF. The CDR3 region has the DNA TGTGCCAGCAGCTTGAATAAGGGGTCAGGCTACGAGCAGTACTTC.

The chain couples TRBV5-1 to TRBJ1-4; weak D call: TRBD1 (5 bases). This CDR3 contains 19 residues. V lost 5 bases and J 3 bases, leaving 26 bases between the germline ends. Germline CDR1 reads SGHRS; CDR2 reads YFSETQ. The CDR3 DNA sequence: TGCGCCAGCAGATACGACTTGGGGGGGAGTACAGGACCTAATGAAAAACTGTTTTTT. This gives the protein CASRYDLGGSTGPNEKLFF.

The chain links TRBV10-1 to TRBJ2-5; D is possibly TRBD2 (6 bases). The CDR3 has 13 residues. Germline CDR1 is WNHNN and CDR2 is SYGVQD (reference sequence). Trimming took off 4 bases at V and 6 bases at J, with 12 bases between the two ends. The CDR3 nucleotides are TGCGCCAGCAGTGGGCCGGGCGGGAAGACCCAGTACTTC. Encoded protein: CASSGPGGKTQYF.

The chain is built from TRBV7-2 and TRBJ2-1; 9 bases line up with TRBD1. V gave up 1 base and J gave up 13 bases; unmatched junction bases: 5. This CDR3 has 13 residues. Germline values: CDR1 SGHTA, CDR2 FQGNSA. CDR3 residues: CASSLERDRAQFF. Written as DNA, the CDR3 is TGTGCCAGCAGCTTAGAGCGGGACAGGGCCCAGTTCTTC.